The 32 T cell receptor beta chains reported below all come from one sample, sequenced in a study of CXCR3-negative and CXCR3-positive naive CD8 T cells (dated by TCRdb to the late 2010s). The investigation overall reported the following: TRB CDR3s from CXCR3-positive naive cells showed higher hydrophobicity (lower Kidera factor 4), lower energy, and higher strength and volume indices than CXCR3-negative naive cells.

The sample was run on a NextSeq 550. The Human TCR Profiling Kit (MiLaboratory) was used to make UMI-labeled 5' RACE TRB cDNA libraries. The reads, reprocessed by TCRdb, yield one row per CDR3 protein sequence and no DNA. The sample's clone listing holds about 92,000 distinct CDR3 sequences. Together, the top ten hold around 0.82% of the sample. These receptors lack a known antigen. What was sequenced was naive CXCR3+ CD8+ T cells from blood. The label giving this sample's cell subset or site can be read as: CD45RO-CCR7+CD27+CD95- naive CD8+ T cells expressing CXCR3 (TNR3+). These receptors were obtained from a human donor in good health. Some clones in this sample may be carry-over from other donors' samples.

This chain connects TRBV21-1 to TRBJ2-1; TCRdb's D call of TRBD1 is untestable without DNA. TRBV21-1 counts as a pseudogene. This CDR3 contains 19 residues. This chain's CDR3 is CASSKWRRMRRGAYNEQFF.

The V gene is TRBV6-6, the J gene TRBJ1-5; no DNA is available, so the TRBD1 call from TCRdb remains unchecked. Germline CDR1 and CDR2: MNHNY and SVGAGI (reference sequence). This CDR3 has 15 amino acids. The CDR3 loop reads CASSYETVRNQPQHF.

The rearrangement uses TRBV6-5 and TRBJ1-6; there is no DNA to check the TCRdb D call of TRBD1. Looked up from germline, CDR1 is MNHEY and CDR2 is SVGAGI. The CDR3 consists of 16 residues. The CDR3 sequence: CASSYNMGTPNSPLHF.

The CDR3: CASSPTGFVYEQYF. The genes are TRBV6-2 or TRBV6-3 and TRBJ2-7; TCRdb designates TRBD1, a call that cannot be tested without DNA. Germline V gene sequence: CDR1 MNHEY, CDR2 SVGEGT. The CDR3 runs 14 residues.

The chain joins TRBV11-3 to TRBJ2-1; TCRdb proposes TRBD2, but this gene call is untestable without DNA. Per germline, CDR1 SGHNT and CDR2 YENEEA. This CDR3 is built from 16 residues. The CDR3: CASSSTSGHPINEQFF.

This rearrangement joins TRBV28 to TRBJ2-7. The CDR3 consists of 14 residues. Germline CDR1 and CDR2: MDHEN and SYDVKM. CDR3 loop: CASSASGTSYEQYF.

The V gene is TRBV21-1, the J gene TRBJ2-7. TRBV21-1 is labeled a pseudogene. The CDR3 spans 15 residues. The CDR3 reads CASSSLRTSYYEQYF.

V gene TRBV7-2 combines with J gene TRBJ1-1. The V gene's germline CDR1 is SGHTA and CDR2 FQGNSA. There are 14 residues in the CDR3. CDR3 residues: CASIPGGGNTEAFF.

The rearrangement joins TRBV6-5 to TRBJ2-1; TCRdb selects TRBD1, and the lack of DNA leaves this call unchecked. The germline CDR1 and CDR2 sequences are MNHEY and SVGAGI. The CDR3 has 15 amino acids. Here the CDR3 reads CASTPSGQGTLEQFF.

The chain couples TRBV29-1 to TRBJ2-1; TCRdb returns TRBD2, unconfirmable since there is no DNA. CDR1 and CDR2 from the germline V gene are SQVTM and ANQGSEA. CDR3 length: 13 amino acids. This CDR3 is CSVSIAGDNEQFF.

The CDR3 is CASSTFPDTQYF. The J gene is TRBJ2-3, the V gene TRBV9. Germline V gene lookup returns CDR1 SGDLS and CDR2 YYNGEE. The length of the CDR3 is 12 residues.

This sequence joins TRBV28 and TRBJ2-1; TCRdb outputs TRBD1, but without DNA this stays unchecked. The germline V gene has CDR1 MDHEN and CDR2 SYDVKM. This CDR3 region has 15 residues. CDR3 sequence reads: CASSRGRSGGIEQFF. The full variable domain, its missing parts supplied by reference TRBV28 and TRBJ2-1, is DVKVTQSSRYLVKRTGEKVFLECVQDMDHENMFWYRQDPGLGLRLIYFSYDVKMKEKGDIPEGYSVSREKKERFSLILESASTNQTSMYLCASSRGRSGGIEQFFGPGTRLTVL.

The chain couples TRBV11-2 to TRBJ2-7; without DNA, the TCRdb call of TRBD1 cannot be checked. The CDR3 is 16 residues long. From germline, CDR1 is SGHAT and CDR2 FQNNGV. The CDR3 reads CASSSSGTVTPYEQYF.

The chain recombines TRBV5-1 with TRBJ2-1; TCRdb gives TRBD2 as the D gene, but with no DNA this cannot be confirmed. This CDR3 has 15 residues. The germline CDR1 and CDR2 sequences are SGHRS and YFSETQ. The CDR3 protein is CASSKRTSSYNEQFF.

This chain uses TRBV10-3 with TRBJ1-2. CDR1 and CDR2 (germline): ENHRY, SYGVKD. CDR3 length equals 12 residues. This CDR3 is CAISDSDYGYTF.

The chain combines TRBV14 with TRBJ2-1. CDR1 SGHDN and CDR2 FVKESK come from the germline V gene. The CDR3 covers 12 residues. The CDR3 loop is CASSPRYNEQFF.

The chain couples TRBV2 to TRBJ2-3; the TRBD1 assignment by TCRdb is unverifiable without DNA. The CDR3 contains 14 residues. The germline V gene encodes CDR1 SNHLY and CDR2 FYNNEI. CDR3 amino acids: CASSLGRSTDTQYF.

This CDR3 reads CSGGLDTGNEQFF. The V gene is TRBV29-1, the J gene TRBJ2-1; the D call of TRBD2 rests on TCRdb alone, since no DNA is present to check it. Per germline, CDR1 SQVTM and CDR2 ANQGSEA. There are 13 residues in the CDR3.

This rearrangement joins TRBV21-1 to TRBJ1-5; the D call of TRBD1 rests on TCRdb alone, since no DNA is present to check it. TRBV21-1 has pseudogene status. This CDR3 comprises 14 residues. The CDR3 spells CASSKPTQGKPQHF.

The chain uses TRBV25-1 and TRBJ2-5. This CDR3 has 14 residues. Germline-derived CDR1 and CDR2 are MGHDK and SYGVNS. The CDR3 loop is CASSELSLQETQYF.

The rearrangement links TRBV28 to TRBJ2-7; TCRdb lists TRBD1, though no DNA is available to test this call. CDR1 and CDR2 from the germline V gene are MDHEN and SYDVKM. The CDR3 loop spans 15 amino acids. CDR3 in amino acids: CASSSPPGRVNEQYF.

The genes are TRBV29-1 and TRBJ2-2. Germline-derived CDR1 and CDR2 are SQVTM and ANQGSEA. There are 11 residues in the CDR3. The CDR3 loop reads CSVGSGGELFF.

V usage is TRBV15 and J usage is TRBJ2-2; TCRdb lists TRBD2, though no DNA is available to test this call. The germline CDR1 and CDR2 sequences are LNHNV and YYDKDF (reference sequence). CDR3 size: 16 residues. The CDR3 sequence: CATTASLAANTGELFF.

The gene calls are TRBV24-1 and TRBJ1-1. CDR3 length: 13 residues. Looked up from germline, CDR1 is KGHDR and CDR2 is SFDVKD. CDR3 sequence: CATSASGNTEAFF.

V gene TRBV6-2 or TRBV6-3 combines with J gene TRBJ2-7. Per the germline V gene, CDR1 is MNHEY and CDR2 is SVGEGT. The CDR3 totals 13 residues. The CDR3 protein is CASRYGVLYEQYF.

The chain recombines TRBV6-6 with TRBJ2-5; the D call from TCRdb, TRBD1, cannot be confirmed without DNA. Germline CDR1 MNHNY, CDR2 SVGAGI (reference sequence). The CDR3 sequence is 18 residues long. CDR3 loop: CASSPTEQGAPFEETQYF.

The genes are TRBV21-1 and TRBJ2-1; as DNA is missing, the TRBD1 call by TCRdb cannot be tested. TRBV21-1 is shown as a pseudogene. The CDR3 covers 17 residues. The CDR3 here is CATIDRGLGSGNNEQFF.

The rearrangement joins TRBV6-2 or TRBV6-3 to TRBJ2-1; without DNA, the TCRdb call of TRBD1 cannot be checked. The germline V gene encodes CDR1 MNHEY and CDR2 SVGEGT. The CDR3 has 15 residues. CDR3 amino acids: CASSYRGAGYNEQFF.

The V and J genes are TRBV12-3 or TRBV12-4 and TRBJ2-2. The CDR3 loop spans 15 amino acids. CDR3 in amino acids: CASSLSGEDTGELFF.

The chain's CDR3 is CASSLYVGEETQYF. The chain employs TRBV5-1 and TRBJ2-5. Germline CDR1 reads SGHRS; CDR2 reads YFSETQ. CDR3 length: 14 residues.

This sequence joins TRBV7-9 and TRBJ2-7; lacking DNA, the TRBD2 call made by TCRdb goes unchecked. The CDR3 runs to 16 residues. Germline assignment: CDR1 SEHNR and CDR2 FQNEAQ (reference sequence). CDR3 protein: CASSFPPASSSYEQYF.

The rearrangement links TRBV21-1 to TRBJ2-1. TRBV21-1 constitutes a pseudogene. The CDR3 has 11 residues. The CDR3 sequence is CAVDPYNEQFF.